A selection of T cell receptor beta chains follows, all from one sample in a study of cytomegalovirus exposure and HLA in healthy donors. Measured with immunoSEQ multiplex PCR; TCRdb has only the in-frame clones, and not every one. In the table there are some 84,000 clones, more than 70% of which are singletons. Material for sequencing was PBMCs. The receptors originated from a male donor in good health and CMV-seropositive. CDR3s leave out the opening cysteine and the closing phenylalanine or tryptophan. Each record gives: J gene, V gene, CDR3 protein.

>TRBJ2-2|TRBV5-4
ASSRVGRGTGELF
>TRBJ2-7|TRBV28
ASSGTGRYEQY
>TRBJ2-7|TRBV7-6
ASSSAFSGDYEQY
>TRBJ1-2|TRBV28
ASSYRVRKKPAHYGYT
>TRBJ2-7|TRBV9
ASSVGSRYSYEQY
>TRBJ1-5|TRBV6-1
ASSEAQAPNQPQH
>TRBJ1-2|TRBV18
ASSHSQGSYGYT
>TRBJ2-7|TRBV27
ASSLNRNTYEQY
>TRBJ2-1|TRBV13
ASRSFASGAGSSYNEQF
>TRBJ2-3|TRBV10-3
AIKEGTSGASTDTQY
>TRBJ2-3|TRBV7-9
ASSRTPIRTGVRDTQY
>TRBJ2-7|TRBV5-4
ASSFGRTAYEQY
>TRBJ1-5|TRBV18
ASSPRRGYNQPQH
>TRBJ1-1|TRBV2
ASSRDRNTEAF
>TRBJ2-1|TRBV19
ASTQLAGESYEQF
>TRBJ2-7|TRBV7-9
ASSPLGPGLAGGEQY
>TRBJ2-2|TRBV19
ASTGLSNTGELF
>TRBJ2-2|TRBV4-1
ASSHAGTSGSGYTGELF
>TRBJ1-2|TRBV28
ASSLSGYHYGYT
>TRBJ1-5|TRBV27
ASRTTWAGASNQPQH
>TRBJ2-1|TRBV7-8
ASSLRRDSYNEQF
>TRBJ2-7|TRBV9
ASSVGREGHYEQY
>TRBJ1-1|TRBV29-1
SAETENTEAF
>TRBJ2-1|TRBV10-2
ASADGITSYNEQF
>TRBJ2-3|TRBV5-4
ASSVRTGGTDTQY
>TRBJ2-5|TRBV7-9
ASSLAWGPQETQY
>TRBJ1-5|TRBV7-9
ASSSPERSQPQH
>TRBJ2-2|TRBV13
ASSVGLAGVGELF
>TRBJ1-1|TRBV7-3
ASSLRARGTEAF
>TRBJ2-1|TRBV7-2
ASSVGTFEQF
>TRBJ2-2|TRBV10-3
AISEVPGPSTGELF
>TRBJ2-3|TRBV28
ASSWDREDTDTQY
>TRBJ2-6|TRBV6-4
ASSDSYSGANVLT
>TRBJ2-5|TRBV9
ASSAGDRVQETQY
>TRBJ1-2|TRBV6-5
ASSYTTTANYGYT
>TRBJ2-7|TRBV10-2
ASSAGQNYEQY
>TRBJ1-1|TRBV5-1
ASSRQGSANTEAF
>TRBJ1-1|TRBV6-5
ASSYPGTSEAF
>TRBJ1-1|TRBV7-9
ASSPGGRNTEAF
>TRBJ2-2|TRBV11-2
ASSPLGAANTGELF
>TRBJ2-5|TRBV9
ASSVGVAGVGGGETQY
>TRBJ2-5|TRBV6-5
ASTKVGGWLETQY
>TRBJ2-2|TRBV18
ASSPPRESWTGELF
>TRBJ1-5|TRBV7-9
ASSLDAGNQPQH
>TRBJ2-7|TRBV6-5
ASSFTGGSYEQY
>TRBJ2-2|TRBV15
ATSTQTGGRTGELF
>TRBJ2-1|TRBV5-1
ASSLEAGVVVDEQF
>TRBJ2-3|TRBV7-3
ASSFVGGAKDTQY
>TRBJ2-7|TRBV7-2
ASSLRDYSPHEQY
>TRBJ2-6|TRBV10-1
AFEGTGL
>TRBJ2-4|TRBV2
ASSPAAGGPKNIQY
>TRBJ2-1|TRBV5-4
ASSQTGEGQF
>TRBJ1-1|TRBV7-9
ASSTGLPGFTEAF
>TRBJ2-5|TRBV7-9
ASSKPLAGQETQY